This TCR beta chain was sequenced in a study of blood T cell repertoires in COVID-19. Overall study: Some COVID-19 samples were acute and others convalescent; all came from the United States, Italy and Spain. Sample material is recorded as cDNA or gDNA derived from T cells, B-cell-depleted T cells, or PBMCs.

In the source study's methods: Reference gene primer amplification gave nucleated cell count estimates. The data were produced by immunoSEQ multiplex PCR, yet TCRdb's version contains in-frame clones alone and is incomplete. V and J calls and clone size follow that table, whereas D and trimming were derived from the DNA. The data hold roughly 66,000 clones, with 90% to 95% observed a single time. Looked up from germline, CDR1 is MGHDK and CDR2 is SYGVNS. The V end lost 4 bases, the J end lost 0 bases, and 13 bases lay between the germline ends. There are 15 residues in the CDR3. In its sample, this clone was seen once.

The V and J genes are TRBV25-1 and TRBJ2-7, with TRBD1 as a possible D gene (6 bases). This sequence originates from a human donor in a cohort sampled during active COVID-19. The specimen was peripheral blood. CDR3 bases: TGTGCCAGCAGTGCTACAGGGAAGAGCTCCTACGAGCAGTACTTC. Residues: CASSATGKSSYEQYF.